One and the same sample provided the 27 T cell receptor beta chains below, sequenced in a study of cytomegalovirus exposure and HLA in healthy donors. 13 Jbeta primers and 60 Vbeta primers were used for the PCR. Some clones are missing from TCRdb's copy, which holds only in-frame ones; the method was immunoSEQ multiplex PCR. The sample has some 160,000 clones, over 60% seen once. Sequenced input: PBMCs. These receptors were obtained from a woman in her thirties or forties in good health and CMV-seronegative.

The chain joins TRBV5-1 to TRBJ1-1; TRBD1 matches at 7 bases. The CDR3 runs 16 residues. The germline V gene has CDR1 SGHRS and CDR2 YFSETQ. With 4 bases clipped from V and 1 base from J, the junction kept 10 bases outside the gene matches. DNA of the CDR3: TGCGCCAGCAGCCTCCTCCTCGGGACAGCGAACACTGAAGCTTTCTTT. This codes for CASSLLLGTANTEAFF.

The rearrangement uses TRBV7-2 and TRBJ1-2; D possibly corresponds to TRBD1 (6 bases). Trimming took off 5 bases at V and 3 bases at J, with 13 bases between the two ends. CDR3 length equals 14 residues. Germline V gives CDR1 SGHTA, CDR2 FQGNSA. The CDR3 DNA reads TGTGCCAGCAGCAATAGGCAGGGGTACTATGGCTACACCTTC. It codes for CASSNRQGYYGYTF.

The chain employs TRBV7-9 and TRBJ2-5; the D gene is possibly TRBD2 (5 bases). Per the germline V gene, CDR1 is SEHNR and CDR2 is FQNEAQ (reference sequence). V was shortened by 1 base and J by 1 base, with 10 bases between the two germline ends. This CDR3 region has 15 residues. Written as DNA, the CDR3 is TGTGCCAGCAGCTTAGGCTCGGGGATCCAAGAGACCCAGTACTTC. Translated, it gives CASSLGSGIQETQYF.

This rearrangement joins TRBV9 to TRBJ2-1; 9 nucleotides match TRBD2. CDR1 and CDR2 from the germline V gene are SGDLS and YYNGEE. This CDR3 is 15 amino acids long. Trimming cost V 2 bases and J 1 base; bases outside gene matches: 1. The chain's CDR3 is CASSVAGGSYNEQFF. CDR3 bases: TGTGCCAGCAGCGTGGCGGGGGGGTCCTACAATGAGCAGTTCTTC. The whole variable domain, filled in from reference TRBV9 and TRBJ2-1, reads DSGVTQTPKHLITATGQRVTLRCSPRSGDLSVYWYQQSLDQGLQFLIQYYNGEERAKGNILERFSAQQFPDLHSELNLSSLELGDSALYFCASSVAGGSYNEQFFGPGTRLTVL.

This sequence joins TRBV15 and TRBJ2-1; TRBD2 matches at 15 bases. Unmatched junction bases numbered 3, after V lost 4 bases and J lost 5 bases. This CDR3 has 16 amino acids. The germline CDR1 and CDR2 sequences are LNHNV and YYDKDF (reference sequence). CDR3 sequence reads: CATSIGLAGGNNEQFF. CDR3 nucleotide sequence: TGTGCCACCAGCATAGGACTAGCGGGGGGGAACAATGAGCAGTTCTTC.

This clone was seen once. The rearrangement uses TRBV2 and TRBJ2-1, with D perhaps TRBD2 (5 bases). Germline V gives CDR1 SNHLY, CDR2 FYNNEI. The CDR3 extends over 16 amino acids. Trimming shortened V by 4 bases and J by 4 bases, and 17 bases separated the two germline ends. The CDR3 here is CASSVGLAGKYNEQFF. In DNA form, the CDR3 reads TGTGCCAGCAGTGTTGGTCTCGCGGGTAAATACAATGAGCAGTTCTTC.

Concerning this clone: Mismatch with germline at one junction end may stem from a read error. The chain is built from TRBV15 and TRBJ2-1; D is possibly TRBD1 (6 bases). The V gene's germline CDR1 is LNHNV and CDR2 YYDKDF (reference sequence). The CDR3 length is 15 residues. The CDR3 DNA is TGTGCCACCAGCGGAGACAGGCCTTCCTACAATGAGCAGTTCTTC. Protein sequence: CATSGDRPSYNEQFF.

This chain joins TRBV4-2 and TRBJ2-2, with 7 bases matching TRBD2. Trimming removed 1 base from V and 7 bases from J; junction bases left unmatched: 12. The germline V gene has CDR1 LGHNA and CDR2 YNFKEQ. The CDR3 covers 17 residues. In DNA form, the CDR3 reads TGTGCCAGCAGCCAAGCCTCTGGGACTAACGGGGGCGGGGAGCTGTTTTTT. Encoded protein: CASSQASGTNGGGELFF.

This chain uses TRBV27 with TRBJ1-2; 9 nucleotides match TRBD1. Per the germline V gene, CDR1 is MNHEY and CDR2 is SMNVEV (reference sequence). This CDR3 comprises 16 residues. V gave up 4 bases and J gave up 2 bases; unmatched junction bases: 8. The CDR3 sequence is CASSSNRGLENYGYTF. DNA of the CDR3: TGTGCCAGCAGTTCTAACAGGGGGCTGGAGAACTATGGCTACACCTTC.

CDR3 protein: CASSLQDYEQYF. Written as DNA, the CDR3 is TGTGCCAGCAGCTTACAGGACTACGAGCAGTACTTC. The chain links TRBV5-5 to TRBJ2-7, with a possible D match to TRBD1 (5 bases). Trimming cost V 2 bases and J 3 bases, with 6 bases left between them. Germline V lookup: CDR1 SGHKS, CDR2 YYEKEE (reference sequence). The CDR3 is 12 amino acids. Drawing the rest from reference TRBV5-5 and TRBJ2-7, the complete variable domain is DAGVTQSPTHLIKTRGQQVTLRCSPISGHKSVSWYQQVLGQGPQFIFQYYEKEERGRGNFPDRFSARQFPNYSSELNVNALLLGDSALYLCASSLQDYEQYFGPGTRLTVT.

The CDR3 region is CASSGRRRGEYNEQFF. CDR3 DNA: TGTGCCAGCAGTGGCAGGCGACGGGGGGAATACAATGAGCAGTTCTTC. The V and J genes are TRBV2 and TRBJ2-1; 7 nucleotides align to TRBD2. Germline assignment: CDR1 SNHLY and CDR2 FYNNEI. This CDR3 is built from 16 residues. After removal of 4 bases from V and 4 bases from J, the junction contained 10 bases not matched to a gene. The variable domain in full, with the rest retrieved from reference TRBV2 and TRBJ2-1, is EPEVTQTPSHQVTQMGQEVILRCVPISNHLYFYWYRQILGQKVEFLVSFYNNEISEKSEIFDDQFSVERPDGSNFTLKIRSTKLEDSAMYFCASSGRRRGEYNEQFFGPGTRLTVL.

V usage is TRBV15 and J usage is TRBJ1-6; 7 bases align to TRBD1. This CDR3 is 16 amino acids long. Per germline, CDR1 LNHNV and CDR2 YYDKDF (reference sequence). The J segment lost 3 bases and the V segment lost 1 base, leaving 3 bases of the junction unmatched. CDR3 region: CATSRGTGYYNSPLHF. The CDR3 DNA sequence: TGTGCCACCAGCAGAGGGACAGGCTACTATAATTCACCCCTCCACTTT.

The CDR3 region is CASSLTSFSETQYF. The CDR3 nucleotides are TGTGCCAGCAGCTTAACCAGTTTCTCCGAGACCCAGTACTTC. The chain uses TRBV7-3 and TRBJ2-5; D is unresolved. The CDR3 spans 14 residues. Deletions cut 0 bases from V and 5 bases from J, with 10 bases between. Per germline, CDR1 SGHTA and CDR2 FQGTGA.

CDR3 protein: CASSLLPGAGADTQYF. The CDR3 DNA reads TGCGCCAGCAGCTTGTTGCCGGGGGCGGGGGCAGATACGCAGTATTTT. V gene TRBV5-1 combines with J gene TRBJ2-3, with a possible D match to TRBD2 (7 bases). With 1 base removed from V and 4 bases from J, the gap between germline ends came to 16 bases. Germline-derived CDR1 and CDR2 are SGHRS and YFSETQ. This CDR3 comprises 16 residues.

The chain has TRBV4-1 and TRBJ2-7; perhaps TRBD1 as D (5 bases). CDR1 is MGHRA, CDR2 YSYEKL, per germline. Trimming took off 4 bases at V and 0 bases at J, with 10 bases between the two ends. The CDR3 length is 14 residues. The chain's CDR3 is CASSPTGSSYEQYF. The CDR3 DNA reads TGCGCCAGCAGCCCCACAGGCAGCTCCTACGAGCAGTACTTC.

The rearrangement links TRBV7-6 to TRBJ2-7; 9 nucleotides align to TRBD1. J lost 2 bases, V lost 5 bases, and 4 bases had no gene match. Germline V lookup: CDR1 SGHVS, CDR2 FNYEAQ. The CDR3 is 14 amino acids. The CDR3 reads CASSPGTGTYEQYF. In nucleotides, the CDR3 is TGTGCCAGCAGCCCCGGGACAGGGACCTACGAGCAGTACTTC.

The chain couples TRBV6-4 to TRBJ2-3; 9 positions match TRBD2. There are 18 residues in the CDR3. After removal of 3 bases from V and 0 bases from J, the junction contained 10 bases not matched to a gene. Germline V gives CDR1 MRHNA, CDR2 SNTAGT. Written as DNA, the CDR3 is TGTGCCAGCAGTGAGTACTCTAGCGGGGAAACTAGCACAGATACGCAGTATTTT. Translated: CASSEYSSGETSTDTQYF.

CDR3 loop: CASTLDRRNGYTF. Written as DNA, the CDR3 is TGTGCCAGCACCCTTGACAGAAGGAATGGCTACACCTTC. The V call is TRBV7-2, the J call TRBJ1-2, with D possibly being TRBD1 (5 bases). The CDR3 has 13 residues. V lost 7 bases and J lost 6, with 15 bases in between. Germline CDR1 reads SGHTA; CDR2 reads FQGNSA.

V is TRBV9 and J is TRBJ2-1; weak D call: TRBD2 (6 bases). V was cut by 0 bases and J by 0 bases, with 16 bases left in between. Per the germline V gene, CDR1 is SGDLS and CDR2 is YYNGEE. This CDR3 comprises 18 residues. The CDR3 DNA sequence: TGTGCCAGCAGCGTAGCATCCGGGGCGGGGAACTCCTACAATGAGCAGTTCTTC. Amino acids: CASSVASGAGNSYNEQFF.

The chain is built from TRBV19 and TRBJ2-2; 9 nucleotides align to TRBD2. Germline lookup yields CDR1 LNHDA and CDR2 SQIVND (reference sequence). The ends lost 3 bases at V and 3 bases at J; junction bases unmatched: 5. The CDR3 spans 16 residues. The CDR3 loop is CASSMYSGGDTGELFF. For the CDR3, the DNA is TGTGCCAGTAGTATGTATAGCGGGGGAGACACCGGGGAGCTGTTTTTT.

V gene TRBV9 combines with J gene TRBJ1-1; TRBD1 aligns across 9 bases. The CDR3 totals 15 residues. Germline V gene lookup returns CDR1 SGDLS and CDR2 YYNGEE. V lost 4 bases to trimming and J lost 4 bases; unmatched junction nucleotides: 8. DNA of the CDR3: TGTGCCAGCAGCACCACGACAGGGGGAGGCACTGAAGCTTTCTTT. Translating it yields CASSTTTGGGTEAFF.

The CDR3, as DNA: TGTGCCACCGGACAGGGGGATTATAATGAAAAACTGTTTTTT. Amino acid sequence: CATGQGDYNEKLFF. V usage is TRBV10-3 and J usage is TRBJ1-4; 10 bases map to TRBD1. The CDR3 is 14 residues long. V lost 10 bases, J lost 4 bases, and 6 bases stayed unmatched. Germline V lookup: CDR1 ENHRY, CDR2 SYGVKD.

The rearrangement links TRBV5-6 to TRBJ2-5, with 9 bases that match TRBD1. The tail of the sequence fits TRBJ2-7 better, so the J call may be wrong. The CDR3 is 15 amino acids. The germline gives CDR1 SGHDT, CDR2 YYEEEE. DNA for the CDR3: TGTGCCAGCAGCCTAGGACAGGGGAGCTCCTACGAGCAGTACTTC. It is translated as CASSLGQGSSYEQYF.

This rearrangement joins TRBV5-1 to TRBJ2-3; 10 bases are a match to TRBD2. CDR1 and CDR2 from the germline V gene are SGHRS and YFSETQ. CDR3 length: 15 residues. V lost 4 bases to trimming and J lost 1 base; unmatched junction nucleotides: 3. The CDR3 bases are TGCGCCAGCAGCCGAACTAGCGGGGGCACAGATACGCAGTATTTT. Amino acid sequence: CASSRTSGGTDTQYF.

J is TRBJ2-2 and V is TRBV6-5; TRBD1 might be the D (5 bases). Trimming shortened V by 2 bases and J by 6 bases, and 16 bases separated the two germline ends. The CDR3 length is 16 residues. Germline CDR1 and CDR2: MNHEY and SVGAGI. CDR3 amino acids: CASSYQATVVSGELFF. The CDR3, as DNA: TGTGCCAGCAGTTACCAGGCGACAGTTGTTTCCGGGGAGCTGTTTTTT.

The chain links TRBV7-9 to TRBJ1-2; D uncertain. This CDR3 is 16 amino acids long. The V end was cut by 4 bases, the J end by 1 base, with 16 bases between. CDR1 and CDR2 (germline): SEHNR, FQNEAQ (reference sequence). CDR3 sequence: CASSSNTGRGNYGYTF. CDR3 nucleotides: TGTGCCAGCAGCTCAAATACCGGACGGGGTAACTATGGCTACACCTTC.

The rearrangement links TRBV29-1 to TRBJ2-3; D is uncertain. The CDR3 has 12 amino acids. CDR1 and CDR2 from the germline V gene are SQVTM and ANQGSEA. With 6 bases removed from V and 5 bases from J, the gap between germline ends came to 12 bases. The CDR3 is CSVGRSRDTQYF. The CDR3 DNA reads TGCAGCGTGGGCCGGTCGCGAGATACGCAGTATTTT.